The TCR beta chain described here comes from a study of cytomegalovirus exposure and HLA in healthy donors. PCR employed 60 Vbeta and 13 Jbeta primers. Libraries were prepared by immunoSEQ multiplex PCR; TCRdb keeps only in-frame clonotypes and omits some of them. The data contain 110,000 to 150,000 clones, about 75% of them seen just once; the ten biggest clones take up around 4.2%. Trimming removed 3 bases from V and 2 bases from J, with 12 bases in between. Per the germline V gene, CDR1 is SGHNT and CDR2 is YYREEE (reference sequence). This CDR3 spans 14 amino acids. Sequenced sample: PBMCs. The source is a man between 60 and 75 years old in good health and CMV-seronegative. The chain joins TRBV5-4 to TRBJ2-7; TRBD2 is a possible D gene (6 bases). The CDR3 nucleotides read TGTGCCAGCAGCTCCGGGACTGTTCCCTACGAGCAGTACTTC. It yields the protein CASSSGTVPYEQYF.